This T cell receptor beta chain originates from a study of T cells in Graves' hyperthyroidism and ophthalmopathy. Study-wide points: Stable hyperthyroidism was told apart from ophthalmopathy by a model built on 13 V-J features. Ophthalmopathy was predicted by the model a median of approximately 6 months ahead of onset. Appearing also in blood were most of the thyroid clonotypes expanded above 0.001.

Amplification of TCR beta CDR3 regions used RNA as the template. The TCR CDR3 was amplified in a first-round RT-PCR using the HTBI primer set. Via MiXCR, TCRdb re-called the multiplex PCR reads, giving one row per CDR3 protein. Among approximately 530,000 distinct CDR3 sequences listed, 16% were seen once. In its sample, this clonotype was seen many times. Its cognate antigen is unknown. Germline trimming cut 5 bases from V and 5 bases from J; bases unmatched to any gene: 7. The CDR3 extends over 13 amino acids. CDR1 is DFQATT and CDR2 is SNEGSKA in the germline V gene (reference sequence). The hyperthyroidism was newly diagnosed and had lasted under 2 months; the patients were aged 18 to 65.

This sequence originates from a woman aged 18 to 35 with Graves' hyperthyroidism. The chain employs TRBV20-1 and TRBJ2-5; 8 bases map to TRBD1. The source material was blood. The CDR3 DNA is TGCAGTGCTCCTGGGACAGGAGGGGAGACCCAGTACTTC. Its protein product is CSAPGTGGETQYF.